Below, 26 T cell receptor beta chains from the same sample are listed, as sequenced in a study of radiotherapy plus CTLA-4 blockade in lung cancer. Generated by immunoSEQ multiplex PCR, the TCRdb table keeps only in-frame clones and is missing some. Of more than 100,000 clones in the sample, about 87% were seen once. Sequenced here: peripheral blood, sampled from a patient treated with radiotherapy plus ipilimumab. The receptors come from a human donor with non-small cell lung cancer that progressed on radiotherapy plus ipilimumab.

This sequence joins TRBV5-5 and TRBJ1-1, with TRBD1 identical over 8 bases. The CDR3 runs to 13 residues. Germline CDR1 is SGHKS and CDR2 is YYEKEE (reference sequence). The trim removed 4 bases at V and 6 bases at J, leaving 5 bases unmatched. CDR3 amino acids: CASSMAGGAEAFF. CDR3 bases: TGTGCCAGCAGCATGGCAGGGGGCGCTGAAGCTTTCTTT. The whole variable domain, filled in from reference TRBV5-5 and TRBJ1-1, reads DAGVTQSPTHLIKTRGQQVTLRCSPISGHKSVSWYQQVLGQGPQFIFQYYEKEERGRGNFPDRFSARQFPNYSSELNVNALLLGDSALYLCASSMAGGAEAFFGQGTRLTVV.

The chain uses TRBV5-6 and TRBJ2-1; D not certain. V lost 1 base to trimming and J lost 7 bases, with 3 bases between them. Germline values: CDR1 SGHDT, CDR2 YYEEEE. The CDR3 has 11 residues. DNA for the CDR3: TGTGCCAGCAGCTTGCCGAATGAGCAGTTCTTC. This translates into CASSLPNEQFF.

This sequence joins TRBV4-1 and TRBJ1-2, with a possible D match to TRBD1 (6 bases). The CDR3 consists of 18 residues. Deletions cut 0 bases from V and 2 bases from J, with 19 bases between. Looked up from germline, CDR1 is MGHRA and CDR2 is YSYEKL. CDR3 protein: CASSQDRPIGQRNYGYTF. In DNA form, the CDR3 reads TGCGCCAGCAGCCAAGATAGGCCGATTGGACAGCGCAACTATGGCTACACCTTC.

The chain joins TRBV29-1 to TRBJ2-1; weak D call: TRBD1 (5 bases). The germline V gene has CDR1 SQVTM and CDR2 ANQGSEA. V lost 4 bases and J lost 7, with 17 bases in between. The CDR3 has 14 residues. The DNA for the CDR3 is TGCAGCGTTGTCAGTATCGGTTCAGGGAATGAGCAGTTCTTC. Translated, it gives CSVVSIGSGNEQFF.

The rearrangement links TRBV19 to TRBJ2-1; no definite D call. This CDR3 region has 14 residues. Looked up from germline, CDR1 is LNHDA and CDR2 is SQIVND (reference sequence). Trimming took 5 bases from V and 6 from J, leaving 14 bases between them. The CDR3 sequence: CASSPPRRPNEQFF. In DNA, the CDR3 is TGTGCCAGTAGTCCCCCACGGAGACCCAATGAGCAGTTCTTC. Based on the CDR3 plus reference TRBV19 and TRBJ2-1, the full variable domain is DGGITQSPKYLFRKEGQNVTLSCEQNLNHDAMYWYRQDPGQGLRLIYYSQIVNDFQKGDIAEGYSVSREKKESFPLTVTSAQKNPTAFYLCASSPPRRPNEQFFGPGTRLTVL.

This chain links TRBV19 with TRBJ2-7, with D uncertain. Deletions cut 4 bases from V and 2 bases from J, with 12 bases between. Germline loops: CDR1 LNHDA, CDR2 SQIVND (reference sequence). The CDR3 spans 14 residues. The CDR3, as DNA: TGTGCCAGTAGTAGGCTAGGAGTGGCCTACGAGCAGTACTTC. It specifies CASSRLGVAYEQYF.

The chain couples TRBV19 to TRBJ1-6, with D perhaps matching TRBD1 (5 bases). From germline, CDR1 is LNHDA and CDR2 SQIVND (reference sequence). This CDR3 has 18 amino acids. V was trimmed by 5 bases and J by 3 bases, leaving 20 bases between them. CDR3 protein: CASSRDARQWGYNSPLHF. In nucleotides, the CDR3 is TGTGCCAGTAGTCGGGACGCCCGACAGTGGGGCTATAATTCACCCCTCCACTTT.

The genes are TRBV21-1 and TRBJ2-1; TRBD2, the D gene given by the table, was not confirmed from the DNA. TRBV21-1 is a listed pseudogene. The CDR3 is 16 residues long. CDR3 residues: CASIPRTSGSYNEQFF. The DNA of the CDR3 is TGTGCCAGCATCCCTCGGACTAGCGGCTCCTACAATGAGCAGTTCTTC.

V and J are TRBV30 and TRBJ1-2, with D possibly matching TRBD1 (5 bases). This CDR3 has 13 amino acids. V was trimmed by 2 bases and J by 6 bases, leaving 13 bases between them. Germline loops: CDR1 GTSNPN, CDR2 SVGIG (reference sequence). The CDR3 loop reads CAWSPGTGNGYTF. CDR3 in DNA: TGTGCCTGGAGTCCAGGGACCGGGAATGGCTACACCTTC. The whole variable domain, remainder taken from reference TRBV30 and TRBJ1-2, is SQTIHQWPATLVQPVGSPLSLECTVEGTSNPNLYWYRQAAGRGLQLLFYSVGIGQISSEVPQNLSASRPQDRQFILSSKKLLLSDSGFYLCAWSPGTGNGYTFGSGTRLTVV.

The rearrangement joins TRBV4-1 to TRBJ2-6; no reliable D call. Germline loops: CDR1 MGHRA, CDR2 YSYEKL. The CDR3 is 13 amino acids. V lost 6 bases and J 0 bases, leaving 3 bases between the germline ends. This CDR3 reads CASRPSGANVLTF. The CDR3 coding sequence is TGCGCCAGCAGGCCCTCTGGGGCCAACGTCCTGACTTTC.

V gene TRBV4-2 combines with J gene TRBJ1-1; D possibly corresponds to TRBD1 (6 bases). Germline V lookup: CDR1 LGHNA, CDR2 YNFKEQ. Trimming removed 4 bases from V and 6 bases from J, with 24 bases in between. The length of the CDR3 is 17 residues. CDR3 residues: CASSPKQGQTFKAEAFF. In DNA, the CDR3 is TGTGCCAGCAGCCCCAAACAAGGACAGACCTTTAAGGCTGAAGCTTTCTTT.

The CDR3: CASSHPYGGNEQFF. The CDR3 DNA reads as TGTGCCAGCAGCCATCCCTACGGGGGGAATGAGCAGTTCTTC. The gene calls are TRBV5-4 and TRBJ2-1, with 7 positions matching TRBD2. The germline CDR1 and CDR2 sequences are SGHNT and YYREEE (reference sequence). The CDR3 sequence is 14 residues long. J gave up 7 bases and V 4 bases, and 8 bases lay outside the gene matches.

This clone turned up a few times. The chain couples TRBV6-6 to TRBJ2-7, with TRBD1 matching 7 bases. This CDR3 comprises 15 residues. With V trimmed by 5 bases and J by 1 base, 8 bases remained unmatched. CDR1 is MNHNY and CDR2 is SVGAGI in the germline V gene (reference sequence). CDR3 bases: TGTGCCAGCAGTCGACTGGGACAGCTATCCTACGAGCAGTACTTC. Protein sequence: CASSRLGQLSYEQYF.

J is TRBJ2-5 and V is TRBV27; possible D gene TRBD2, 6 bases. Germline lookup yields CDR1 MNHEY and CDR2 SMNVEV (reference sequence). The CDR3 length is 20 residues. V lost 6 bases, J lost 3 bases, and 32 bases lay in between. The DNA of the CDR3 is TGTGCCAGCAGCCATCTCAAAGTAGCGGTAAACCATGTCATTAAAGAGACCCAGTACTTC. Amino acid sequence: CASSHLKVAVNHVIKETQYF.

This clone was detected a few times. The rearrangement links TRBV5-5 to TRBJ2-5, with no clear D. This CDR3 has 14 residues. Germline CDR1 and CDR2: SGHKS and YYEKEE (reference sequence). The ends were cut back, 0 bases at V and 1 base at J, with 7 bases in the middle. The chain's CDR3 is CASSLVGSQETQYF. DNA for the CDR3: TGTGCCAGCAGCTTGGTAGGCTCCCAAGAGACCCAGTACTTC. The full variable domain, completed using reference TRBV5-5 and TRBJ2-5, is DAGVTQSPTHLIKTRGQQVTLRCSPISGHKSVSWYQQVLGQGPQFIFQYYEKEERGRGNFPDRFSARQFPNYSSELNVNALLLGDSALYLCASSLVGSQETQYFGPGTRLLVL.

The chain uses TRBV6-1 and TRBJ1-2, with 11 bases identical to TRBD1. The V segment lost 6 bases and the J segment 4 bases; nucleotides outside the gene matches: 7. Germline CDR1 and CDR2: MNHNS and SASEGT. The CDR3 runs to 15 residues. The CDR3 DNA reads TGTGCCAGCAGGGCCGGGACAGGGGGGGGCTATGGCTACACCTTC. Residues: CASRAGTGGGYGYTF.

This chain joins TRBV10-2 and TRBJ2-1; D is ambiguous. This CDR3 contains 18 residues. Germline CDR1 is WSHSY and CDR2 is SAAADI. The V gene lost 1 base and the J gene lost 4 bases, with 20 bases spanning the gap. CDR3 region: CASSEFAKDATSYNEQFF. CDR3 bases: TGCGCCAGCAGTGAGTTTGCAAAGGACGCAACTTCTTACAATGAGCAGTTCTTC.

The genes are TRBV5-4 and TRBJ2-1, with TRBD2 identical over 13 bases. After removal of 4 bases from V and 3 bases from J, the junction contained 4 bases not matched to a gene. The CDR3 length is 16 residues. Germline V gene data show CDR1 as SGHNT and CDR2 as YYREEE (reference sequence). CDR3 amino acids: CASSPGLAGDYNEQFF. The CDR3 DNA reads TGTGCCAGCAGCCCCGGACTAGCGGGAGACTACAATGAGCAGTTCTTC. The whole variable domain, remainder taken from reference TRBV5-4 and TRBJ2-1, is ETGVTQSPTHLIKTRGQQVTLRCSSQSGHNTVSWYQQALGQGPQFIFQYYREEENGRGNFPPRFSGLQFPNYSSELNVNALELDDSALYLCASSPGLAGDYNEQFFGPGTRLTVL.

In this sample, this clone turned up a few times. The chain couples TRBV6-1 to TRBJ1-5, with D perhaps TRBD1 (5 bases). V shed 4 bases and J shed 8 bases, with 15 bases lying between them. The length of the CDR3 is 14 residues. Germline values: CDR1 MNHNS, CDR2 SASEGT. The CDR3 loop is CASSGVRDNKPQHF. The CDR3, as DNA: TGTGCCAGCAGTGGAGTCAGGGATAACAAGCCCCAGCATTTT.

This chain connects TRBV6-6 to TRBJ2-2, with 12 positions matching TRBD2. Per germline, CDR1 MNHNY and CDR2 SVGAGI (reference sequence). This CDR3 has 16 amino acids. J was trimmed by 5 bases and V by 7 bases; bases with no gene match: 8. DNA for the CDR3: TGTGCCAGCACCAAGAGCGGGACTAGCGGGACCGGGGAGCTGTTTTTT. This encodes CASTKSGTSGTGELFF.

This clone showed up just once. The rearrangement uses TRBV5-6 and TRBJ1-2; D gene unclear. The CDR3 consists of 15 residues. CDR1 is SGHDT and CDR2 is YYEEEE in the germline V gene. V was pared by 2 bases and J by 1 base, with 12 bases between. The CDR3 reads CASSFNPGLNYGYTF. CDR3 in DNA: TGTGCCAGCAGCTTTAACCCCGGTCTTAACTATGGCTACACCTTC.

The V call is TRBV7-9, the J call TRBJ2-1, with unresolved D. Germline loops: CDR1 SEHNR, CDR2 FQNEAQ (reference sequence). V lost 1 base and J lost 10, with 11 bases in between. The CDR3 extends over 13 amino acids. The CDR3 nucleotides are TGTGCCAGCAGCTTAGGAAAGGTCCAGGAGCAGTTCTTC. It is translated as CASSLGKVQEQFF.

This chain joins TRBV5-1 and TRBJ2-1, with D unresolved. The CDR3 is 13 residues long. Germline V gene sequence: CDR1 SGHRS, CDR2 YFSETQ. V was trimmed by 0 bases and J by 5 bases, leaving 6 bases between them. The CDR3 spells CASSLVSNNEQFF. The DNA for the CDR3 is TGCGCCAGCAGCTTGGTGTCTAACAATGAGCAGTTCTTC.

The gene calls are TRBV7-9 and TRBJ2-7; D gene unclear. The germline V and J ends were trimmed by 6 bases and 4 bases, with 10 bases remaining between them. Germline V CDR1 and CDR2: SEHNR, FQNEAQ (reference sequence). The CDR3 contains 12 residues. CDR3 sequence (DNA): TGTGCCAGCAGTTCTTATGTTTACGAGCAGTACTTC. This translates into CASSSYVYEQYF.

The rearrangement links TRBV4-1 to TRBJ2-1, with D tentatively TRBD2 (5 bases). The CDR3 covers 15 residues. CDR1 is MGHRA, CDR2 YSYEKL, per germline. Trimming pared 4 bases from V and 4 bases from J, leaving 14 bases between. CDR3 DNA: TGCGCCAGCAGCCTAGTACCAACTAGTTACAATGAGCAGTTCTTC. Its translation: CASSLVPTSYNEQFF.

This clone has only one observation. The chain employs TRBV7-8 and TRBJ2-2; TRBD2 matches 7 bases. Germline values: CDR1 SGHVS, CDR2 FQNEAQ. The CDR3 totals 16 residues. After removal of 2 bases from V and 6 bases from J, the junction contained 9 bases not matched to a gene. The CDR3 spells CASSLRGRATAGELFF. For the CDR3, the DNA is TGTGCCAGCAGCTTACGGGGGAGGGCCACCGCCGGGGAGCTGTTTTTT. The variable domain in full, with the rest retrieved from reference TRBV7-8 and TRBJ2-2, is GAGVSQSPRYKVAKRGQDVALRCDPISGHVSLFWYQQALGQGPEFLTYFQNEAQLDKSGLPSDRFFAERPEGSVSTLKIQRTQQEDSAVYLCASSLRGRATAGELFFGEGSRLTVL.